This T cell receptor beta chain was profiled in a study of T cells in Graves' hyperthyroidism and ophthalmopathy. At least ten counts were recorded for this clonotype. Germline-derived CDR1 and CDR2 are MDHEN and SYDVKM. Deletions cut 6 bases from V and 7 bases from J, with 22 bases between. The CDR3 loop spans 15 amino acids. Amplification of TCR beta CDR3 regions used RNA as the template. TCR CDR3 regions were first amplified by RT-PCR with HTBI primers. TCRdb called the multiplex PCR reads again in MiXCR, with one record for every CDR3 protein. The sample holds a few hundred thousand distinct CDR3 sequences, 12% to 15% seen once. The hyperthyroidism was newly diagnosed and had lasted under 2 months; the patients were aged 18 to 65.

The rearrangement joins TRBV28 to TRBJ2-7; D is perhaps TRBD1 (8 bases). This receptor was obtained from a middle-aged woman with Graves' hyperthyroidism. Specimen: blood. CDR3 sequence (DNA): TGTGCCAGCAGGGGGGGGGGCAGGGGGCAGGGTGAGCAGTACTTC. It translates to CASRGGGRGQGEQYF.